The text below deals with one T cell receptor beta chain. This clonotype came up a few times. Its binding antigen is unknown. No much larger clone is present one base from it, and per-base qualities are unavailable. This entry belongs to a study of T-cell reconstitution after alpha-beta-depleted transplantation in children listed by TCRdb under 2016. Broadly, across the study: T-cell immune reconstitution after TCRalphabeta/CD19-depleted allogeneic hematopoietic cell transplantation in children was quantitatively tracked in the study by means of TCR repertoire profiling.

CDR1 and CDR2, looked up from the germline V gene, are SGHRS and YFSETQ. The CDR3 spans 14 residues, from the cysteine through the phenylalanine. Only the CDR3 region is kept as DNA, spanning 42 bases read in frame from base 1. The trim is 2 bases for V and 4 bases for J, with a gap of 13 bases between the germline ends. Libraries were constructed by PCR. Instrument on record: Illumina HiSeq 2500. To normalize quantification of the TCRbeta repertoire, the TCR libraries were built with molecular barcoding that relied on unique molecular identifiers. The public reads were reprocessed in TCRdb via fastp at Q25 and MiXCR, keeping in-frame beta chains. Records with the same CDR3 protein are collapsed into one entry carrying the most frequent genes and DNA. The sample table lists about 540,000 distinct CDR3 sequences, approximately 20% of them with a count of one. Together, the top ten hold 3% to 3.5% of the sample.

The rearrangement joined TRBV5-1 to TRBJ2-7, with no reliable assignment of the D segment. The sample consisted of PBMCs from the stem cell graft donor, taken from the stem cell graft. The TCR sequence derives from a human donor who donated a stem cell graft to a child with acute lymphoblastic leukemia. At the DNA level, the sequence is TGCGCCAGCAGCTTAACACAGAAAGGGTACGAGCAGTACTTC. This is translated as CASSLTQKGYEQYF.